This T cell receptor (beta chain) derives from a study of cytomegalovirus exposure and HLA in healthy donors. The overall study: As released early, the data held 80 million to 90 million unique TCRs from HLA-typed donors. Study results and caveats: It emerged from a later analysis that several of the most significant clusters appeared to be linked to common viral pathogens.

PCR primers comprised 60 Vbeta and 13 Jbeta primers. Method: immunoSEQ multiplex PCR; TCRdb's copy keeps in-frame clones and lacks some. The sample holds about 160,000 clones. Concerning this clone: Its antigen is as yet unknown.

The CDR3 spans 12 residues. In germline, CDR1 is KGHSH, CDR2 LQKENI. V lost 4 bases and J 2 bases, leaving 5 bases between the germline ends. Material for sequencing was PBMCs. The chain combines TRBV18 with TRBJ2-5; D may be TRBD2 (5 bases). The TCR was taken from a woman in her sixties in good health and CMV-seronegative. The CDR3 region has the DNA TGTGCCAGCTCACGGGAGCAAGAGACCCAGTACTTC. This sequence encodes CASSREQETQYF. The full variable domain, rest sourced from reference TRBV18 and TRBJ2-5, is NAGVMQNPRHLVRRRGQEARLRCSPMKGHSHVYWYRQLPEEGLKFMVYLQKENIIDESGMPKERFSAEFPKEGPSILRIQQVVRGDSAAYFCASSREQETQYFGPGTRLLVL.